The 31 T cell receptor beta chains given below trace back to one sample, sequenced in a study of blood T cell repertoires in COVID-19. Clones were read by immunoSEQ multiplex PCR, and TCRdb kept only the in-frame ones, dropping some. In the table there are roughly 100,000 clones, about 76% of which are singletons. Sequencing was done on a sample of peripheral blood. The receptor set was obtained from an elderly man with acute or convalescent COVID-19.

This chain connects TRBV5-4 to TRBJ2-7, with 14 bases lining up with TRBD2. Looked up from germline, CDR1 is SGHNT and CDR2 is YYREEE (reference sequence). Trimming cost V 4 bases and J 4 bases; bases outside gene matches: 7. This CDR3 has 16 residues. In nucleotides, the CDR3 is TGTGCCAGCAGCCAAGGGACTAGCGGGAGTCAATACGAGCAGTACTTC. It specifies CASSQGTSGSQYEQYF.

This clone was counted only a few times. The chain carries TRBV29-1 and TRBJ2-7, with 7 bases matching TRBD2. Germline loops: CDR1 SQVTM, CDR2 ANQGSEA. The CDR3 has 11 amino acids. V was pared by 7 bases and J by 5 bases, with 5 bases of the junction left unmatched. CDR3: CSAERGDEQYF. DNA for the CDR3: TGCAGCGCCGAACGGGGGGACGAGCAGTACTTC.

The chain has TRBV18 and TRBJ2-2, with D possibly matching TRBD2 (5 bases). The CDR3 has 16 residues. The germline V gene has CDR1 KGHSH and CDR2 LQKENI. The V end lost 2 bases, the J end lost 6 bases, and 16 bases lay between the germline ends. The CDR3 spells CASSPTGISRAGELFF. DNA for the CDR3: TGTGCCAGCTCACCAACCGGGATTTCAAGGGCCGGGGAGCTGTTTTTT.

A few counts support this clone. The chain recombines TRBV5-1 with TRBJ1-2; possible D gene TRBD1, 5 bases. The germline V gene encodes CDR1 SGHRS and CDR2 YFSETQ. The CDR3 totals 12 residues. V was clipped by 3 bases and J by 8 bases, with 11 bases between them. CDR3 DNA: TGCGCCAGCAGCTCGACAGTTGACGGCTACACCTTC. Encoded protein: CASSSTVDGYTF.

The chain employs TRBV11-2 and TRBJ1-2, with D unresolved. Per germline, CDR1 SGHAT and CDR2 FQNNGV. Trimming took off 5 bases at V and 4 bases at J, with 17 bases between the two ends. This CDR3 region has 15 residues. The CDR3 is CASSSLVYSSYGYTF. The CDR3 bases are TGTGCCAGCAGCAGCTTAGTCTACTCTAGCTATGGCTACACCTTC.

The V gene is TRBV28, the J gene TRBJ1-5; D is unresolved. Germline CDR1 and CDR2: MDHEN and SYDVKM. This CDR3 is built from 15 residues. The V end lost 2 bases, the J end lost 0 bases, and 8 bases lay between the germline ends. In DNA form, the CDR3 reads TGTGCCAGCAGTTTACGGGTCAATAGCAATCAGCCCCAGCATTTT. It codes for CASSLRVNSNQPQHF.

This chain joins TRBV6-2 or TRBV6-3 and TRBJ1-5; no clear D. The germline gives CDR1 MNHEY, CDR2 SVGEGT. Between the trimmed V and J ends, which lost 0 bases and 3 bases, there was a span of 6 bases. The CDR3 length is 14 residues. Here the CDR3 DNA reads TGTGCCAGCAGTTACTCGAGCTTCAATCAGCCCCAGCATTTT. This codes for CASSYSSFNQPQHF.

This sequence joins TRBV7-9 and TRBJ2-5; 10 bases line up with TRBD2. CDR1 SEHNR and CDR2 FQNEAQ come from the germline V gene (reference sequence). CDR3 length equals 15 residues. The ends lost 4 bases at V and 3 bases at J; junction bases unmatched: 5. CDR3 sequence: CASSWWLAGEETQYF. DNA of the CDR3: TGTGCCAGCAGCTGGTGGCTAGCGGGAGAAGAGACCCAGTACTTC.

The chain recombines TRBV27 with TRBJ2-2, with D perhaps matching TRBD1 (6 bases). In germline, CDR1 is MNHEY, CDR2 SMNVEV (reference sequence). The V end was cut by 6 bases, the J end by 0 bases, with 14 bases between. This CDR3 has 16 residues. The CDR3 nucleotides are TGTGCCAGCAGCCCGGGACAAACTTCGAACACCGGGGAGCTGTTTTTT. Amino acid sequence: CASSPGQTSNTGELFF.

This sequence joins TRBV5-1 and TRBJ2-1; 14 nucleotides line up with TRBD2. This CDR3 is built from 18 residues. In germline, CDR1 is SGHRS, CDR2 YFSETQ. The V gene end was trimmed by 1 base and the J gene end by 4 bases; junction bases not matched to a gene: 7. The chain's CDR3 is CASSLQTSGRAGYNEQFF. The CDR3 DNA follows: TGCGCCAGCAGCTTGCAGACTAGCGGGAGGGCCGGTTACAATGAGCAGTTCTTC.

The chain combines TRBV9 with TRBJ2-1; 14 bases agree with TRBD2. Germline V gene lookup returns CDR1 SGDLS and CDR2 YYNGEE. V trimming: 4 bases; J trimming: 9 bases; junction bases outside the gene matches: 6. This CDR3 has 15 amino acids. This chain's CDR3 is CASSTRGTSGSEQFF. In nucleotides, the CDR3 is TGTGCCAGCAGCACACGGGGGACTAGCGGGAGTGAGCAGTTCTTC.

The V call is TRBV6-1, the J call TRBJ2-1; TRBD1 aligns across 11 bases. This CDR3 comprises 15 residues. CDR1 is MNHNS and CDR2 is SASEGT in the germline V gene. Trimming removed 6 bases from V and 7 bases from J; junction bases left unmatched: 8. The CDR3 DNA reads as TGTGCCAGCAGCTTCCGGGACAGGGGGAGAAATGAGCAGTTCTTC. It yields the protein CASSFRDRGRNEQFF.

V gene TRBV18 combines with J gene TRBJ1-6, with TRBD1 as a possible D gene (5 bases). Trimming cost V 3 bases and J 7 bases, with 16 bases left between them. Germline CDR1 and CDR2: KGHSH and LQKENI. This CDR3 contains 16 residues. CDR3 amino acids: CASSPEGRVVNSPLHF. CDR3 in DNA: TGTGCCAGCTCACCGGAAGGCAGGGTTGTGAATTCACCCCTCCACTTT.

The genes are TRBV18 and TRBJ1-4; maybe TRBD1 (5 bases). This CDR3 has 15 amino acids. Trimming took 6 bases from V and 0 from J, leaving 11 bases between them. Germline assignment: CDR1 KGHSH and CDR2 LQKENI. Here the CDR3 reads CASSSDSSTNEKLFF. As DNA, the CDR3 is TGTGCCAGCTCGAGCGACAGTTCAACTAATGAAAAACTGTTTTTT.

This rearrangement joins TRBV25-1 to TRBJ1-2; D is undetermined. The CDR3 has 14 amino acids. Germline V gene lookup returns CDR1 MGHDK and CDR2 SYGVNS. The V and J ends lost 6 bases and 2 bases respectively, with 13 bases between them. The CDR3 loop reads CASSTTSGNYGYTF. The CDR3 region has the DNA TGTGCCAGCAGCACAACCTCCGGGAACTATGGCTACACCTTC.

The V and J genes are TRBV7-2 and TRBJ2-7; 8 nucleotides agree with TRBD1. Germline V gene lookup returns CDR1 SGHTA and CDR2 FQGNSA. Germline trimming cut 1 base from V and 7 bases from J; bases unmatched to any gene: 9. The CDR3 is 15 amino acids. CDR3 nucleotides: TGTGCCAGCAGCTTAGTGGGACAGGCCATCGGGGAGCAGTACTTC. Amino acid sequence: CASSLVGQAIGEQYF.

The chain carries TRBV6-4 and TRBJ2-1; D unresolved. The CDR3 has 15 residues. The germline V and J ends were trimmed by 3 bases and 3 bases, with 12 bases remaining between them. CDR1 and CDR2 from the germline V gene are MRHNA and SNTAGT. In nucleotides, the CDR3 is TGTGCCAGCAGTGAAAGCCACCATCTCTACAATGAGCAGTTCTTC. It translates to CASSESHHLYNEQFF.

This chain joins TRBV5-5 and TRBJ1-2, with TRBD1 matching 8 bases. Looked up from germline, CDR1 is SGHKS and CDR2 is YYEKEE (reference sequence). CDR3 length: 16 amino acids. Germline trimming cut 0 bases from V and 4 bases from J; bases unmatched to any gene: 8. For the CDR3, the DNA is TGTGCCAGCAGCTTGGCCGAACAGGGGGGGACCTATGGCTACACCTTC. Translation gives CASSLAEQGGTYGYTF.

The genes are TRBV6-5 and TRBJ2-3; possible D gene TRBD2, 6 bases. Trimming stripped 4 bases from V and 9 bases from J, with 8 bases between. The V gene's germline CDR1 is MNHEY and CDR2 SVGAGI. CDR3 size: 11 residues. The DNA of the CDR3 is TGTGCCAGCAGTTCGGGAGACACGCAGTATTTT. Translation gives CASSSGDTQYF.

The gene calls are TRBV19 and TRBJ2-5, with 7 bases lining up with TRBD2. Germline loops: CDR1 LNHDA, CDR2 SQIVND (reference sequence). This CDR3 is built from 14 residues. The J segment lost 3 bases and the V segment lost 7 bases, leaving 8 bases of the junction unmatched. This chain's CDR3 is CASTPSGSEETQYF. CDR3 nucleotide sequence: TGTGCCAGTACCCCTAGCGGTTCAGAAGAGACCCAGTACTTC.

The chain links TRBV6-6 to TRBJ1-5, with D maybe TRBD1 (5 bases). V lost 6 bases and J 0 bases, leaving 9 bases between the germline ends. The length of the CDR3 is 14 residues. Germline lookup yields CDR1 MNHNY and CDR2 SVGAGI (reference sequence). This CDR3 is CASRDDSSNQPQHF. Here the CDR3 DNA reads TGTGCCAGCAGGGACGACAGTAGCAATCAGCCCCAGCATTTT.

The chain combines TRBV15 with TRBJ2-2, with a possible D match to TRBD1 (5 bases). Germline lookup yields CDR1 LNHNV and CDR2 YYDKDF (reference sequence). The V end lost 0 bases, the J end lost 1 base, and 6 bases lay between the germline ends. The CDR3 runs 15 residues. The DNA of the CDR3 is TGTGCCACCAGCAGAGACACAGGGAACACCGGGGAGCTGTTTTTT. Protein: CATSRDTGNTGELFF.

The chain has TRBV18 and TRBJ2-7, with 7 bases that match TRBD1. CDR1 is KGHSH and CDR2 is LQKENI in the germline V gene. The CDR3 length is 16 residues. J was trimmed by 5 bases and V by 0 bases; bases with no gene match: 10. The CDR3 region has the DNA TGTGCCAGCTCACCACCGTCGACAGGGTGGAGGAACGAGCAGTACTTC. Its translation is CASSPPSTGWRNEQYF. The full variable domain, rest sourced from reference TRBV18 and TRBJ2-7, is NAGVMQNPRHLVRRRGQEARLRCSPMKGHSHVYWYRQLPEEGLKFMVYLQKENIIDESGMPKERFSAEFPKEGPSILRIQQVVRGDSAAYFCASSPPSTGWRNEQYFGPGTRLTVT.

This chain links TRBV7-3 with TRBJ2-3, with TRBD2 as a possible D gene (6 bases). In germline, CDR1 is SGHTA, CDR2 FQGTGA. The length of the CDR3 is 15 residues. The V end lost 3 bases, the J end lost 2 bases, and 12 bases lay between the germline ends. In DNA, the CDR3 is TGTGCCAGCAGCTTCCTTGCGGGGTTCACAGATACGCAGTATTTT. Its translation is CASSFLAGFTDTQYF.

V gene TRBV6-1 combines with J gene TRBJ1-5, with 9 nucleotides matching TRBD1. The germline V gene encodes CDR1 MNHNS and CDR2 SASEGT. Trimming at V came to 2 bases and at J to 5 bases, leaving 7 bases not matched to a gene. The CDR3 length is 16 residues. CDR3 nucleotides: TGTGCCAGCAGTGAACGGACAGGGGATCGACATCAGCCCCAGCATTTT. Protein: CASSERTGDRHQPQHF.

This rearrangement joins TRBV6-5 to TRBJ2-1, with 7 bases lining up with TRBD1. Germline CDR1 reads MNHEY; CDR2 reads SVGAGI. CDR3 length equals 12 residues. The ends lost 8 bases at V and 3 bases at J; junction bases unmatched: 1. Here the CDR3 DNA reads TGTGCCAGCCGGGACAGCTACAATGAGCAGTTCTTC. Translated: CASRDSYNEQFF.

V usage is TRBV6-5 and J usage is TRBJ1-4; D perhaps matches TRBD1 (6 bases). The ends were cut back, 4 bases at V and 10 bases at J, with 13 bases in the middle. The CDR3 consists of 13 residues. Looked up from germline, CDR1 is MNHEY and CDR2 is SVGAGI. This CDR3 reads CASSFDRSGKLFF. The CDR3 DNA follows: TGTGCCAGCAGTTTTGACAGGTCCGGAAAACTGTTTTTT.

V and J are TRBV2 and TRBJ2-7; 9 bases agree with TRBD1. Germline V gene data show CDR1 as SNHLY and CDR2 as FYNNEI. Losses at the gene ends were 4 bases for V and 6 bases for J; bases not matched to a gene: 10. The CDR3 has 15 amino acids. This CDR3 is CASSAASYRGLEQYF. The CDR3, as DNA: TGTGCCAGCAGTGCCGCAAGTTACAGGGGGCTCGAGCAGTACTTC.

CDR3 in DNA: TGTGCCAGCAGTGAAAGTAGCGGGAGGGCGAGAGAGACCCAGTACTTC. It translates to CASSESSGRARETQYF. J is TRBJ2-5 and V is TRBV2; 11 positions match TRBD2. Trimming cost V 2 bases and J 4 bases; bases outside gene matches: 6. The germline CDR1 and CDR2 sequences are SNHLY and FYNNEI. The CDR3 consists of 16 residues.

V is TRBV9 and J is TRBJ1-4, with 10 bases matching TRBD1. The CDR3 spans 15 residues. Germline lookup yields CDR1 SGDLS and CDR2 YYNGEE. The V segment lost 2 bases and the J segment 8 bases; nucleotides outside the gene matches: 6. CDR3 bases: TGTGCCAGCAGCGTCCGGACAGGGGGGGAAGAAAAACTGTTTTTT. This gives the protein CASSVRTGGEEKLFF.

This clone was picked up many times. The chain joins TRBV6-4 to TRBJ2-3; 10 bases agree with TRBD1. Germline values: CDR1 MRHNA, CDR2 SNTAGT. The CDR3 spans 14 residues. With V trimmed by 8 bases and J by 2 bases, 4 bases remained unmatched. The CDR3 sequence: CASGQGGHTDTQYF. For the CDR3, the DNA is TGTGCCAGCGGACAGGGGGGGCACACAGATACGCAGTATTTT.